This passage covers 4 T cell receptor beta chains from one sample sequenced in a study of blood T cell repertoires in COVID-19. Profiling relied on immunoSEQ multiplex PCR, and the TCRdb table lists in-frame clones only, not all of them. The data contain around 100,000 clones, about 88% of them singletons. Sequenced: peripheral blood. The receptors originated from a human donor in a cohort sampled during active COVID-19.

This clone was seen ten or more times. The chain's CDR3 is CASSFRFESGELFF. The DNA of the CDR3 is TGCGCCAGCAGCTTCCGTTTTGAGTCCGGGGAGCTGTTTTTT. V and J are TRBV5-1 and TRBJ2-2; D gene ambiguous. Trimming stripped 2 bases from V and 6 bases from J, with 11 bases between. The CDR3 contains 14 residues. Germline CDR1 and CDR2: SGHRS and YFSETQ.

This clone was picked up one time. This chain joins TRBV2 and TRBJ2-2; D unresolved. Trimming shortened V by 4 bases and J by 6 bases, and 9 bases separated the two germline ends. The CDR3 sequence is 13 residues long. Germline V gene sequence: CDR1 SNHLY, CDR2 FYNNEI. In nucleotides, the CDR3 is TGTGCCAGCAGTGTTACAGTTTCCGGGGAGCTGTTTTTT. Its protein product is CASSVTVSGELFF.

This clone was detected a few times. Additional DNA sequences in this sample encode the identical CDR3. The CDR3 DNA follows: TGTGCCAGCAGCCTTGGACAGAGCAACACTGAAGCTTTCTTT. Its protein is CASSLGQSNTEAFF. The rearrangement uses TRBV7-9 and TRBJ1-1; TRBD1 is a possible D gene (6 bases). The germline V gene has CDR1 SEHNR and CDR2 FQNEAQ (reference sequence). The V and J ends lost 5 bases and 2 bases respectively, with 12 bases between them. CDR3 size: 14 residues.

The chain couples TRBV19 to TRBJ2-1, with TRBD2 identical over 11 bases. The CDR3 consists of 16 residues. CDR1 LNHDA and CDR2 SQIVND come from the germline V gene (reference sequence). V lost 3 bases and J lost 4; bases outside the gene matches: 5. The DNA for the CDR3 is TGTGCCAGTAGTATGGCTAGCGGGAGGTTGTACAATGAGCAGTTCTTC. Translated, it gives CASSMASGRLYNEQFF.